Shown below are 15 T cell receptor beta chains from a single sample sequenced in a study of T cells after yellow fever vaccination. One entry per CDR3 protein results from TCRdb running MiXCR on the 5' RACE reads. Among 250,000 to 300,000 distinct CDR3 sequences listed, 7.5% to 9% were seen once. The sample consisted of CD4+ T cells sorted from PBMCs, taken 5 days after the yellow fever booster vaccination. Receptor source: a man aged 18 to 35 who received the YFV17D yellow fever vaccine.

This clonotype was observed a few times. This rearrangement joins TRBV7-2 to TRBJ2-1; D possibly corresponds to TRBD1 (6 bases). CDR1 and CDR2 from the germline V gene are SGHTA and FQGNSA. V lost 4 bases and J 10 bases, leaving 14 bases between the germline ends. The CDR3 extends over 13 amino acids. This CDR3 is CASSSYLDREQFF. The DNA of the CDR3 is TGTGCCAGCAGCTCGTACCTAGACAGGGAGCAGTTCTTC.

This clonotype was seen more than once but under ten times. The chain links TRBV6-5 to TRBJ2-7; D not resolved. Germline V gene sequence: CDR1 MNHEY, CDR2 SVGAGI. This CDR3 region has 15 residues. Trimming shortened V by 0 bases and J by 5 bases, and 14 bases separated the two germline ends. The CDR3 DNA follows: TGTGCCAGCAGTTACTCGTTGCGTTTTGAGGACGAGCAGTACTTC. The encoded protein is CASSYSLRFEDEQYF.

The table lists this clonotype with a few counts. The chain is built from TRBV7-2 and TRBJ2-5; TRBD2 aligns across 10 bases. Germline V gives CDR1 SGHTA, CDR2 FQGNSA. CDR3 length: 16 residues. The ends lost 5 bases at V and 5 bases at J; junction bases unmatched: 11. CDR3 coding DNA: TGTGCCAGCAGCCGAAGCAGCGGGGGGGGAGGGGAGACCCAGTACTTC. It translates to CASSRSSGGGGETQYF.

This rearrangement joins TRBV4-1 to TRBJ1-2; 11 nucleotides agree with TRBD1. V gave up 4 bases and J gave up 4 bases; unmatched junction bases: 5. The germline CDR1 and CDR2 sequences are MGHRA and YSYEKL. There are 15 residues in the CDR3. The CDR3 here is CASSRGQGAGYGYTF. CDR3 nucleotide sequence: TGCGCCAGCAGCCGCGGACAGGGGGCCGGCTATGGCTACACCTTC.

CDR3 residues: CSAVPYVPYNEQFF. As DNA, the CDR3 is TGCAGCGCTGTCCCATATGTCCCCTACAATGAGCAGTTCTTC. V gene TRBV29-1 combines with J gene TRBJ2-1; no firm D call. Between the trimmed V and J ends, which lost 7 bases and 2 bases, there was a span of 15 bases. The germline CDR1 and CDR2 sequences are SQVTM and ANQGSEA. This CDR3 has 14 residues.

There are a few counts of this clonotype. This rearrangement joins TRBV19 to TRBJ2-1; D perhaps matches TRBD2 (5 bases). CDR1 is LNHDA and CDR2 is SQIVND in the germline V gene (reference sequence). V dropped 5 bases and J dropped 8 bases, with 7 bases sitting between them. The CDR3 sequence is 11 residues long. The CDR3 region is CASSVGDEQFF. CDR3 bases: TGTGCCAGTAGTGTCGGGGATGAGCAGTTCTTC.

In its sample, this clonotype was seen many times. The chain carries TRBV6-5 and TRBJ1-5, with a tentative D call TRBD1 (6 bases). With 1 base removed from V and 7 bases from J, the gap between germline ends came to 8 bases. The CDR3 loop spans 13 amino acids. The germline CDR1 and CDR2 sequences are MNHEY and SVGAGI. CDR3 coding DNA: TGTGCCAGCAGTTACTATGGGGGCCAGCCCCAGCATTTT. Translated, it gives CASSYYGGQPQHF.

The chain is built from TRBV11-2 and TRBJ1-2; possibly TRBD1 for D (5 bases). V lost 5 bases and J lost 4, with 14 bases in between. The CDR3 length is 14 residues. Germline-derived CDR1 and CDR2 are SGHAT and FQNNGV. CDR3 in amino acids: CASSPREGLYGYTF. The CDR3 DNA is TGTGCCAGCAGCCCCCGAGAGGGACTCTATGGCTACACCTTC.

This clonotype was picked up a small number of times. This CDR3 is CASSDLTGEDEKLFF. The CDR3 nucleotides read TGTGCCAGCAGTGACCTGACAGGGGAGGACGAAAAACTGTTTTTT. The V call is TRBV6-1, the J call TRBJ1-4; 8 nucleotides match TRBD1. V was pared by 3 bases and J by 8 bases, with 8 bases of the junction left unmatched. Per the germline V gene, CDR1 is MNHNS and CDR2 is SASEGT. This CDR3 has 15 residues.

The gene calls are TRBV5-1 and TRBJ2-5; D ambiguous. V was pared by 5 bases and J by 5 bases, with 16 bases between. CDR3 length: 14 residues. Germline V lookup: CDR1 SGHRS, CDR2 YFSETQ. The CDR3 loop reads CASRIEWDLETQYF. In DNA, the CDR3 is TGCGCCAGCAGGATTGAATGGGATCTCGAGACCCAGTACTTC.

This chain links TRBV19 with TRBJ1-1; tentative D call: TRBD1 (5 bases). The germline CDR1 and CDR2 sequences are LNHDA and SQIVND (reference sequence). V was trimmed by 7 bases and J by 6 bases, leaving 18 bases between them. This CDR3 is 14 amino acids long. CDR3 protein: CASTDLGVKAEAFF. CDR3 coding DNA: TGTGCCAGTACCGATCTGGGGGTGAAGGCTGAAGCTTTCTTT.

The V and J genes are TRBV5-1 and TRBJ2-3, with D tentatively TRBD2 (7 bases). Germline lookup yields CDR1 SGHRS and CDR2 YFSETQ. The CDR3 covers 16 residues. The V and J ends lost 2 bases and 0 bases respectively, with 13 bases between them. CDR3 in amino acids: CASSFRGGSSTDTQYF. CDR3 coding DNA: TGCGCCAGCAGCTTCAGGGGAGGGAGTAGCACAGATACGCAGTATTTT.

This chain links TRBV7-2 with TRBJ2-7; possible D gene TRBD2, 7 bases. The V gene lost 5 bases and the J gene lost 6 bases, with 23 bases spanning the gap. CDR1 and CDR2 from the germline V gene are SGHTA and FQGNSA. The CDR3 has 16 residues. The CDR3 protein is CASSTRAGVLQGEQYF. The CDR3 coding sequence is TGTGCCAGCAGCACACGCGCGGGGGTTTTACAGGGCGAGCAGTACTTC.

This sequence joins TRBV7-2 and TRBJ2-5, with 8 bases lining up with TRBD1. The ends lost 7 bases at V and 5 bases at J; junction bases unmatched: 9. CDR3 length: 14 residues. Germline values: CDR1 SGHTA, CDR2 FQGNSA. The DNA for the CDR3 is TGTGCCAGCAACCCAGGGGGCACAGAGGAGACCCAGTACTTC. The encoded protein is CASNPGGTEETQYF.

At least ten counts were recorded for this clonotype. The chain is built from TRBV6-2 or TRBV6-3 and TRBJ1-1; D call uncertain. In germline, CDR1 is MNHEY, CDR2 SVGEGT. V lost 5 bases and J 0 bases, leaving 13 bases between the germline ends. CDR3 length: 15 amino acids. CDR3: CASSAGLWLNTEAFF. CDR3 DNA sequence: TGTGCCAGCAGTGCCGGACTGTGGCTGAACACTGAAGCTTTCTTT.